A single sample is the source of the 22 T cell receptor beta chains below, sequenced in a study of OX40 agonist ivuxolimab in advanced cancers. The assay was immunoSEQ multiplex PCR, and TCRdb's table has in-frame clones only and misses some. Seen here are about 18,000 clones, more than 75% observed once, and the top ten hold under 35%. Sequencing was performed on CD4+ or CD8+ T cells sorted from blood, taken in a trial of the OX40 agonist ivuxolimab. The receptor set was obtained from an adult with an advanced solid tumor such as melanoma, head and neck, liver or kidney cancer.

The rearrangement uses TRBV27 and TRBJ2-1; TRBD1 is a possible D gene (5 bases). CDR3 length equals 13 residues. V gave up 3 bases and J gave up 7 bases, with 10 bases separating them. Per germline, CDR1 MNHEY and CDR2 SMNVEV (reference sequence). CDR3 bases: TGTGCCAGCAGTTTGTATAAGGGGAATGAGCAGTTCTTC. Its translation: CASSLYKGNEQFF.

CDR3: CAWGDPPYEQYF. DNA of the CDR3: TGTGCCTGGGGGGACCCTCCCTACGAGCAGTACTTC. The chain employs TRBV30 and TRBJ2-7; either TRBD1 or TRBD2 may fit D (5 bases each). This CDR3 region has 12 residues. CDR1 and CDR2 (germline): GTSNPN, SVGIG (reference sequence). The germline V and J ends were trimmed by 5 bases and 2 bases, with 10 bases remaining between them.

Within the sample, this clone is medium-sized (0.01 to 0.1%). This chain links TRBV28 with TRBJ2-3; TRBD2 matches at 11 bases. Trimming took 6 bases from V and 5 from J; bases not matched to a gene: 10. The CDR3 has 16 amino acids. Germline-derived CDR1 and CDR2 are MDHEN and SYDVKM. This CDR3 is CASSTVSGRAGDTQYF. In DNA, the CDR3 is TGTGCCAGCAGCACCGTTAGCGGGAGGGCCGGAGATACGCAGTATTTT.

J is TRBJ2-3 and V is TRBV7-3; D might be TRBD1 (6 bases). Per the germline V gene, CDR1 is SGHTA and CDR2 is FQGTGA. This CDR3 comprises 13 residues. V was pared by 3 bases and J by 6 bases, with 10 bases between. The CDR3 DNA reads as TGTGCCAGCAGCTTTCAGGGGTATGATACGCAGTATTTT. This sequence encodes CASSFQGYDTQYF. The complete variable domain, with remaining parts taken from reference TRBV7-3 and TRBJ2-3, reads GAGVSQTPSNKVTEKGKYVELRCDPISGHTALYWYRQSLGQGPEFLIYFQGTGAADDSGLPNDRFFAVRPEGSVSTLKIQRTERGDSAVYLCASSFQGYDTQYFGPGTRLTVL.

This chain links TRBV4-3 with TRBJ2-3, with D possibly being TRBD2 (5 bases). Trimming shortened V by 0 bases and J by 0 bases, and 7 bases separated the two germline ends. There are 15 residues in the CDR3. The V gene's germline CDR1 is LGHNA and CDR2 YSLEER. The CDR3 bases are TGCGCCAGCAGCCAAGATGGCGGGAGCACAGATACGCAGTATTTT. Translated: CASSQDGGSTDTQYF.

The chain is built from TRBV19 and TRBJ1-1, with TRBD1 matching 7 bases. Germline V gene sequence: CDR1 LNHDA, CDR2 SQIVND (reference sequence). V was clipped by 11 bases and J by 7 bases; unmatched bases: 10. The CDR3 sequence is 12 residues long. CDR3 nucleotide sequence: TGTGCCTCTAGGGGAGGGGGCGGTGAAGCTTTCTTT. Its translation: CASRGGGGEAFF.

V gene TRBV5-6 combines with J gene TRBJ2-7; 8 bases align to TRBD2. Germline values: CDR1 SGHDT, CDR2 YYEEEE. CDR3 length equals 16 residues. Trimming cost V 1 base and J 3 bases; bases outside gene matches: 9. The CDR3 loop is CASSLLLRGGIYEQYF. The CDR3 DNA reads as TGTGCCAGCAGCTTGTTACTTCGGGGGGGAATCTACGAGCAGTACTTC.

The chain joins TRBV7-2 to TRBJ2-3; 7 bases line up with TRBD2. CDR3 length equals 16 residues. V shed 3 bases and J 5 bases; nucleotides not matched to a gene: 11. Germline V gene lookup returns CDR1 SGHTA and CDR2 FQGNSA. DNA of the CDR3: TGTGCCAGCAGCTTCCATCCTAGCGGAGCCGGAGATACGCAGTATTTT. This gives the protein CASSFHPSGAGDTQYF.

This chain joins TRBV14 and TRBJ1-2; D not certain. This CDR3 comprises 13 residues. The V end lost 0 bases, the J end lost 5 bases, and 7 bases lay between the germline ends. Per germline, CDR1 SGHDN and CDR2 FVKESK. CDR3 in amino acids: CASSQDQGYGYTF. Written as DNA, the CDR3 is TGTGCCAGCAGCCAAGATCAAGGATATGGCTACACCTTC. Full variable domain (outside the CDR3, taken from reference TRBV14 and TRBJ1-2): EAGVTQFPSHSVIEKGQTVTLRCDPISGHDNLYWYRRVMGKEIKFLLHFVKESKQDESGMPNNRFLAERTGGTYSTLKVQPAELEDSGVYFCASSQDQGYGYTFGSGTRLTVV.

This chain joins TRBV28 and TRBJ1-5; D uncertain. The length of the CDR3 is 14 residues. Germline CDR1 is MDHEN and CDR2 is SYDVKM. The V gene lost 7 bases and the J gene lost 9 bases, with 19 bases spanning the gap. CDR3 residues: CASTIRSHVGPQHF. The CDR3 region has the DNA TGTGCCAGCACCATTCGATCTCACGTGGGGCCCCAGCATTTT.

This chain uses TRBV4-2 with TRBJ2-2, with D unclear. Trimming shortened V by 1 base and J by 0 bases, and 9 bases separated the two germline ends. Germline-derived CDR1 and CDR2 are LGHNA and YNFKEQ. The CDR3 spans 16 residues. The CDR3 DNA is TGTGCCAGCAGCCAAGTTGAGACACCGAACACCGGGGAGCTGTTTTTT. Translated, it gives CASSQVETPNTGELFF.

J is TRBJ2-7 and V is TRBV10-3, with TRBD1 as a possible D gene (6 bases). Germline CDR1 is ENHRY and CDR2 is SYGVKD. The V end lost 2 bases, the J end lost 3 bases, and 11 bases lay between the germline ends. CDR3 length: 14 amino acids. CDR3 bases: TGTGCCATCAGTGAGGGCAGGGGCGTCTACGAGCAGTACTTC. Amino acid sequence: CAISEGRGVYEQYF.

This clone is categorized as medium-sized. J is TRBJ1-2 and V is TRBV2; no definite D call. V lost 1 base and J 6 bases, leaving 15 bases between the germline ends. This CDR3 region has 15 residues. Germline V gene lookup returns CDR1 SNHLY and CDR2 FYNNEI. The DNA for the CDR3 is TGTGCCAGCAGTGAAGGGCGGGGAGAGGTGAATGGCTACACCTTC. This gives the protein CASSEGRGEVNGYTF.

The chain uses TRBV30 and TRBJ1-1; D is undetermined. Germline CDR1 and CDR2: GTSNPN and SVGIG (reference sequence). Trimming removed 3 bases from V and 1 base from J, with 9 bases in between. The CDR3 runs to 13 residues. The CDR3 DNA is TGTGCCTGGAGGGAGCAGACGAACACTGAAGCTTTCTTT. It encodes CAWREQTNTEAFF.

This clone was recorded once. This chain uses TRBV6-5 with TRBJ2-1, with 15 bases lining up with TRBD2. The CDR3 consists of 15 residues. The trim removed 5 bases at V and 6 bases at J, leaving 2 bases unmatched. Germline V gene sequence: CDR1 MNHEY, CDR2 SVGAGI. CDR3 DNA sequence: TGTGCCAGCAGTCGGACTAGCGGGAGGGGCAATGAGCAGTTCTTC. Translation gives CASSRTSGRGNEQFF.

V gene TRBV6-6 combines with J gene TRBJ1-2; 9 positions agree with TRBD1. The J segment lost 5 bases and the V segment lost 8 bases, leaving 12 bases of the junction unmatched. Looked up from germline, CDR1 is MNHNY and CDR2 is SVGAGI (reference sequence). The CDR3 sequence is 15 residues long. Here the CDR3 DNA reads TGTGCCAGCTACTATTGGACAGGGGAAAAGTATGGCTACACCTTC. It is translated as CASYYWTGEKYGYTF.

This clone was detected only once. V gene TRBV9 combines with J gene TRBJ2-3; no clear D gene. The CDR3 spans 16 residues. The V gene lost 0 bases and the J gene lost 0 bases, with 11 bases spanning the gap. Germline lookup yields CDR1 SGDLS and CDR2 YYNGEE. As DNA, the CDR3 is TGTGCCAGCAGCGTAGAAGAGCGAACTAGCACAGATACGCAGTATTTT. Residues: CASSVEERTSTDTQYF.

The J gene is TRBJ2-1, the V gene TRBV5-1; TRBD2 matches at 9 bases. The CDR3 consists of 16 residues. J lost 8 bases, V lost 4 bases, and 13 bases had no gene match. Germline CDR1 is SGHRS and CDR2 is YFSETQ. This CDR3 is CASSRLADSRSDEQFF. The CDR3 nucleotides read TGCGCCAGCAGCCGACTAGCGGATTCAAGAAGCGATGAGCAGTTCTTC.

The chain uses TRBV14 and TRBJ2-3; 9 bases line up with TRBD2. V shed 6 bases, J shed 8 bases, and the junction held 6 bases outside the gene matches. Germline CDR1 SGHDN, CDR2 FVKESK. This CDR3 has 13 residues. In DNA form, the CDR3 reads TGTGCCAGCAGGGCTAGCGGGACCGTTACGCAGTATTTT. Its protein product is CASRASGTVTQYF.

The chain joins TRBV11-2 to TRBJ2-2; weak D call: TRBD1 (5 bases). The CDR3 covers 16 residues. Trimming removed 1 base at V and 2 bases at J, with 11 bases between. The germline gives CDR1 SGHAT, CDR2 FQNNGV. The CDR3 is CASSLGVQGNTGELFF. The DNA of the CDR3 is TGTGCCAGCAGCTTAGGGGTCCAGGGAAACACCGGGGAGCTGTTTTTT.

This chain joins TRBV7-6 and TRBJ2-7, with D possibly TRBD1 on 6 matching bases. Trimming cost V 2 bases and J 4 bases, with 12 bases left between them. The CDR3 is 14 residues long. Per the germline V gene, CDR1 is SGHVS and CDR2 is FNYEAQ. The CDR3 DNA reads TGTGCCAGCAGCTTATCGGCAGGGGAATACGAGCAGTACTTC. Its translation: CASSLSAGEYEQYF.

CDR3 bases: TGTGCCAGCAGCTGGGCCGGGACAGACATGAACACTGAAGCTTTCTTT. Protein sequence: CASSWAGTDMNTEAFF. This chain links TRBV7-9 with TRBJ1-1; 7 bases agree with TRBD1. There are 16 residues in the CDR3. V shed 4 bases and J 0 bases; nucleotides not matched to a gene: 8. Germline assignment: CDR1 SEHNR and CDR2 FQNEAQ (reference sequence). Full variable domain (remainder filled in from reference TRBV7-9 and TRBJ1-1): DTGVSQNPRHKITKRGQNVTFRCDPISEHNRLYWYRQTLGQGPEFLTYFQNEAQLEKSRLLSDRFSAERPKGSFSTLEIQRTEQGDSAMYLCASSWAGTDMNTEAFFGQGTRLTVV.